This T cell receptor (beta chain) is from a study of graft-versus-host responses after intestinal transplantation. Study at large: All of the recipients had induction that used anti-thymocyte globulin, then tacrolimus and steroids for approximately 3 years.

On this clone itself: No antigen is known for it.

Trimming removed 2 bases at V and 4 bases at J, with 1 base between. CDR3 length: 11 amino acids. Germline CDR1 and CDR2: SGHRS and YFSETQ. Clones were sequenced by immunoSEQ multiplex PCR, and TCRdb holds only the in-frame ones, with some missing. This table holds more than 100,000 clones, around 93% found once. The source was unstimulated CD4+ T cells sorted from spleen or lymph node cells, collected before intestinal transplant. This sequence originates from a human donor who received an intestinal transplant. This sequence joins TRBV5-1 and TRBJ1-3; D gene ambiguous. In DNA form, the CDR3 reads TGCGCCAGCAGCTTCGGAAACACCATATATTTT. Its translation: CASSFGNTIYF.